A single sample is the source of the 6 T cell receptor beta chains below, sequenced in a study of CD8+ T cells in alopecia areata. RNA was extracted and reverse transcribed into cDNA as the sequencing template. Profiled with immunoSEQ multiplex PCR; TCRdb holds only in-frame clones, not every one. The sample includes 130,000 or so clones, 86% of them seen just once. The sample's treatment: oral pan-JAK inhibitor, 5-10 mg twice daily. Sequenced here: CD8+ T cells sorted from blood, sampled at week 4, from a patient treated with tofacitinib. The source of these receptors is a human donor with alopecia areata.

Only a few counts were recorded for this clone. This sequence joins TRBV18 and TRBJ2-7, with 7 bases identical to TRBD1. With V trimmed by 6 bases and J by 5 bases, 10 bases remained unmatched. The length of the CDR3 is 14 residues. Germline lookup yields CDR1 KGHSH and CDR2 LQKENI. The CDR3 region is CASSHGDRQDEQYF. CDR3 DNA sequence: TGTGCCAGCTCGCACGGGGACAGACAAGACGAGCAGTACTTC.

The chain employs TRBV15 and TRBJ2-7; TRBD1 aligns across 11 bases. In germline, CDR1 is LNHNV, CDR2 YYDKDF (reference sequence). This CDR3 is built from 16 residues. Losses at the gene ends were 0 bases for V and 2 bases for J; bases not matched to a gene: 3. The CDR3 DNA reads as TGTGCCACCAGCAGAGATCTGGGACAGGGGGCCTACGAGCAGTACTTC. It encodes CATSRDLGQGAYEQYF.

The V gene is TRBV6-5, the J gene TRBJ2-7; D perhaps matches TRBD1 (5 bases). Trimming took off 0 bases at V and 5 bases at J, with 17 bases between the two ends. CDR3 length: 16 amino acids. The germline V gene encodes CDR1 MNHEY and CDR2 SVGAGI. The CDR3 nucleotides read TGTGCCAGCAGTTACTCGGGGTCGATAGGGGAAAACGAGCAGTACTTC. It translates to CASSYSGSIGENEQYF.

The chain is built from TRBV29-1 and TRBJ2-2; 12 positions agree with TRBD2. CDR3 length: 16 residues. V lost 1 base and J lost 6; bases outside the gene matches: 6. From germline, CDR1 is SQVTM and CDR2 ANQGSEA. In DNA, the CDR3 is TGCAGCGTTGAAGCTAGCGGGGGGGCCTTTGCCGGGGAGCTGTTTTTT. Its protein product is CSVEASGGAFAGELFF.

This chain uses TRBV13 with TRBJ2-5; maybe TRBD1 (7 bases). Deletions cut 5 bases from V and 5 bases from J, with 15 bases between. The CDR3 sequence is 14 residues long. Looked up from germline, CDR1 is PRHDT and CDR2 is FYEKMQ (reference sequence). Here the CDR3 reads CASSESTGRETQYF. CDR3 DNA: TGTGCCAGCAGCGAATCGACAGGGAGGGAGACCCAGTACTTC.

On this clone: This CDR3 is also generated by other DNA sequences in the sample. The chain is built from TRBV7-9 and TRBJ2-7; 10 bases are a match to TRBD1. V shed 6 bases, J shed 2 bases, and the junction held 4 bases outside the gene matches. Per the germline V gene, CDR1 is SEHNR and CDR2 is FQNEAQ (reference sequence). The CDR3 spans 14 residues. The DNA for the CDR3 is TGTGCCAGCAGTTCCGGGACAGGGGCCTACGAGCAGTACTTC. This translates into CASSSGTGAYEQYF.